This T cell receptor (beta chain) was sequenced in a study of CD8+CD57+ T cells in acquired aplastic anemia. This clonotype was seen a few times. The antigen is undetermined. It was genomic DNA that served as the template for profiling TCR beta VDJ and CDR3. TCRdb fed the reads into MiXCR, producing one record per CDR3 protein. The sample has hundreds of thousands of distinct CDR3 sequences, less than 35% seen once. Study-wide results and caveats: Found in both controls and patients were around 31 CD8+ CDR3 sequences.

In patients chosen for sequencing, flow cytometry had shown CD8+CD57+ cell expansion. Severe acquired aplastic anemia was present in every patient. No therapy had been given to the patients at the time of blood sampling. The sample was sorted CD4+, CD8+, or CD8+CD57+ T cells (not recorded which) from PBMCs. The TCR comes from a human donor with aplastic anemia.

The CDR3 spells CAGGGGTKAKNIQYF. The CDR3 coding sequence is TGTGCCGGGGGTGGTGGGACAAAAGCCAAAAACATTCAGTACTTC. The J gene is TRBJ2-4, the V gene TRBV10-3, with D perhaps matching TRBD1 (6 bases). The CDR3 has 15 amino acids. The germline V gene has CDR1 ENHRY and CDR2 SYGVKD. The germline V and J ends were trimmed by 11 bases and 0 bases, with 17 bases remaining between them.